The present entry profiles one TCR beta chain with its context. Its antigen is unidentified. This sample was included in a study of T cells in severe cutaneous drug reactions. Overall study: Culprit drug assignment used the Naranjo algorithm and the ALDEN algorithm. Study-wide points: In carbamazepine-induced Stevens-Johnson syndrome or toxic epidermal necrolysis, TRBV12-4 averaged roughly 35% in blister cells and about 5.1% in PBMC.

The donors had carbamazepine-induced Stevens-Johnson syndrome or toxic epidermal necrolysis. Libraries were made by iRepertoire multiplex PCR with TCR subtype-specific primers for bulk and single-cell sequencing. Multiplex PCR targeting V, D and J genes made bulk TCR beta libraries. TCRdb derives one entry per CDR3 protein from the multiplex PCR reads, leaving out DNA. The specimen's table records just over 20,000 distinct CDR3 sequences. The CDR3 runs to 18 residues. CDR1 is KGHSH, CDR2 LQKENI, per germline. The genes are TRBV18 and TRBJ2-7; TCRdb's D call, TRBD1, is unchecked because there is no DNA. The receptor was isolated from a human donor with toxic epidermal necrolysis, a severe cutaneous drug reaction. Material for sequencing was PBMCs. This chain's CDR3 is CASSPGGTGGLNGYEQYF.